The 4 T cell receptor beta chains in this list originate from one sample, sequenced in a study of blood T cell repertoires in COVID-19. Here immunoSEQ multiplex PCR was the method, and the copy in TCRdb shows in-frame clones only, minus some. The sample shows about 130,000 clones, around 83% of them seen only once. The sequenced sample consisted of peripheral blood. Receptor source: a middle-aged man with active or convalescent COVID-19.

The chain uses TRBV3-1 (or the pseudogene TRBV3-2) and TRBJ2-1; TRBD2 matches at 11 bases. From germline, CDR1 is LGHDT and CDR2 YNNKEL (reference sequence). Trimming took 1 base from V and 2 from J; bases not matched to a gene: 16. This CDR3 comprises 21 residues. CDR3 amino acids: CASSQVEVAGGQGWTYNEQFF. The CDR3 region has the DNA TGTGCCAGCAGCCAAGTGGAGGTAGCGGGGGGGCAGGGGTGGACCTACAATGAGCAGTTCTTC.

This chain uses TRBV30 with TRBJ1-5, with 9 bases identical to TRBD1. CDR3 length: 14 residues. The V gene's germline CDR1 is GTSNPN and CDR2 SVGIG (reference sequence). V lost 5 bases to trimming and J lost 3 bases; unmatched junction nucleotides: 5. CDR3 amino acids: CAWGTGYDNQPQHF. DNA of the CDR3: TGTGCCTGGGGGACAGGGTATGACAATCAGCCCCAGCATTTT.

This chain connects TRBV5-4 to TRBJ1-1, with D possibly TRBD1 on 5 matching bases. Per germline, CDR1 SGHNT and CDR2 YYREEE (reference sequence). CDR3 length: 14 amino acids. V lost 0 bases to trimming and J lost 0 bases, with 6 bases between them. This chain's CDR3 is CASSLARVNTEAFF. The CDR3, as DNA: TGTGCCAGCAGCTTGGCCAGGGTGAACACTGAAGCTTTCTTT.

The rearrangement joins TRBV29-1 to TRBJ2-7, with D possibly TRBD1 on 6 matching bases. Germline V lookup: CDR1 SQVTM, CDR2 ANQGSEA. CDR3 length equals 12 residues. Trimming pared 6 bases from V and 5 bases from J, leaving 14 bases between. DNA of the CDR3: TGCAGCGTGCGGCAGGGGTCGAACGAGCAGTACTTC. Its protein is CSVRQGSNEQYF.